This T cell receptor (beta chain) was observed in a study of beta chain features in type 1 diabetes. The overall study: Examination covered 107,917,701 sorted cells spanning all samples.

Study conclusions and caveats: Still unanswered here is whether HLA type influences TCRB rearrangement.

The entirety of the isolated RNA underwent reverse transcription, so expressed TCRB transcripts were sequenced. This table comes from immunoSEQ multiplex PCR, and its TCRdb copy is limited to in-frame clones, with some not included. The repertoire includes more than 110,000 clones, 6.9% of them detected once, and around 1.5% sits in the top ten. The CDR3 sequence is 15 residues long. Trimming cost V 1 base and J 4 bases; bases outside gene matches: 6. CDR1 MGHRA and CDR2 YSYEKL come from the germline V gene. With respect to this clone: The antigen remains undetermined.

Sequenced material: central memory CD4+ T cells from blood. This receptor was identified in a young woman in good health. J is TRBJ1-1 and V is TRBV4-1, with 7 bases matching TRBD1. CDR3 amino acids: CASSQVEGAITEAFF. The CDR3 DNA reads as TGCGCCAGCAGCCAAGTGGAGGGGGCAATCACTGAAGCTTTCTTT.